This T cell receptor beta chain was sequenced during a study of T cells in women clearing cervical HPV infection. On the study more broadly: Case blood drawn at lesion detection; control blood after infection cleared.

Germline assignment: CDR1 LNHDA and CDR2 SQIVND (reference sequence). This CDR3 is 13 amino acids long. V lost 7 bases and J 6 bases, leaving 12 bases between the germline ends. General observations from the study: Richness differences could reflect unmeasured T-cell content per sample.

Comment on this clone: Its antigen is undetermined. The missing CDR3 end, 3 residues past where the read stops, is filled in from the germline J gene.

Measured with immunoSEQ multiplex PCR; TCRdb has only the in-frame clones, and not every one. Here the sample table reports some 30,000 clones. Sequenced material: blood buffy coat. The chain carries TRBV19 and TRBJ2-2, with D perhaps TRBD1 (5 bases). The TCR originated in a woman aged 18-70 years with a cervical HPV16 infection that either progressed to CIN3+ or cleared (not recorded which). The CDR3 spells CASTKGYSGELFF. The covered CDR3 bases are TGTGCCAGTACTAAGGGGTATTCCGGGGAG.